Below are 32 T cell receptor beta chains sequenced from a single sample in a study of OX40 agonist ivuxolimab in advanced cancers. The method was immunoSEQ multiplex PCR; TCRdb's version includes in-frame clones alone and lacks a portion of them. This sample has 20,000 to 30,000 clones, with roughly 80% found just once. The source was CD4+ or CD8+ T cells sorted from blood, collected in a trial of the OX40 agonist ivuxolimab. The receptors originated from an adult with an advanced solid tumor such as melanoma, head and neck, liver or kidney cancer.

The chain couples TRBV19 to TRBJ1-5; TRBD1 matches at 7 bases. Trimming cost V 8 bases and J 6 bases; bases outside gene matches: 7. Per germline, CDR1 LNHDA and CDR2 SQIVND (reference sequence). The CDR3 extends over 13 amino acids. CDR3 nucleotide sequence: TGTGCCAGTGGGCAGGGGGATATTCAGCCCCAGCATTTT. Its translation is CASGQGDIQPQHF.

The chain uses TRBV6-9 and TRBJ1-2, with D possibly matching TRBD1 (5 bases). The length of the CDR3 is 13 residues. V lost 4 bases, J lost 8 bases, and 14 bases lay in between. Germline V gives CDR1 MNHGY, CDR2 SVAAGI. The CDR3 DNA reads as TGTGCCAGCAGTTTCACAGGTCTGGAGGGCTACACCTTC. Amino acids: CASSFTGLEGYTF.

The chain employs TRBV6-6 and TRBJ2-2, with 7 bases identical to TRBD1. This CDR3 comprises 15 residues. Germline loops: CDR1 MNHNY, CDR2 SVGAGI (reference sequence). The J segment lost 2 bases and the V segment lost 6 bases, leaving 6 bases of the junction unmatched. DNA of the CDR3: TGTGCCAGCAGCAGGGACAGACAAAACACCGGGGAGCTGTTTTTT. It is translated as CASSRDRQNTGELFF.

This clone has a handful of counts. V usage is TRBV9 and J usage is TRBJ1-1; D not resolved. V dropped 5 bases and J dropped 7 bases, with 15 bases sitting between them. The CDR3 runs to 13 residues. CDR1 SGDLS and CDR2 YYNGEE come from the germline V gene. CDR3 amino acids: CASSDRPVGEAFF. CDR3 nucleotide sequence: TGTGCCAGCAGTGATCGTCCCGTAGGTGAAGCTTTCTTT. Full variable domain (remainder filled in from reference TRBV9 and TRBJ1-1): DSGVTQTPKHLITATGQRVTLRCSPRSGDLSVYWYQQSLDQGLQFLIQYYNGEERAKGNILERFSAQQFPDLHSELNLSSLELGDSALYFCASSDRPVGEAFFGQGTRLTVV.

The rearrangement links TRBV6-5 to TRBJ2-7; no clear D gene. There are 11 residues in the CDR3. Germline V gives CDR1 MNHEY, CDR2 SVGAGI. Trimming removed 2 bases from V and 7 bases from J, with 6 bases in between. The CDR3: CASSYAQEQYF. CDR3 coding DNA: TGTGCCAGCAGTTACGCTCAGGAGCAGTACTTC.

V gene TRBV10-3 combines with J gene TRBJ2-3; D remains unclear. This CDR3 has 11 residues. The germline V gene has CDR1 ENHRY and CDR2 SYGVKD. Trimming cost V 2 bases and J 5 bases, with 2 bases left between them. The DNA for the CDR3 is TGTGCCATCAGTGAGAGAGATACGCAGTATTTT. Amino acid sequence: CAISERDTQYF.

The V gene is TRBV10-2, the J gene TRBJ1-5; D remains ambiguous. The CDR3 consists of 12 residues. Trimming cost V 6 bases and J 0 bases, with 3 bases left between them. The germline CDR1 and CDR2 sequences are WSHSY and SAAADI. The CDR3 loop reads CASRDSNQPQHF. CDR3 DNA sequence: TGCGCCAGCAGGGATAGCAATCAGCCCCAGCATTTT.

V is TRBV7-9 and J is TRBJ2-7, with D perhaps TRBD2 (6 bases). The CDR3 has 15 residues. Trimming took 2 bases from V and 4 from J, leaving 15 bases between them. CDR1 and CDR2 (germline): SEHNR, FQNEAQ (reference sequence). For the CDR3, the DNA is TGTGCCAGCAGCTTATCGGGCGGGGCGAGGTACGAGCAGTACTTC. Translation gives CASSLSGGARYEQYF.

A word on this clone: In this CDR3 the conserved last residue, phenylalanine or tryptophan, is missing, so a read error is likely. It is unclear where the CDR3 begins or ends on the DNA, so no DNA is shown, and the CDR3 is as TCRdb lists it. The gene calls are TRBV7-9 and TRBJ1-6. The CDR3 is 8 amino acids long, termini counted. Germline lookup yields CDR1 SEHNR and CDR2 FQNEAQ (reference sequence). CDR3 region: CASSPPYV.

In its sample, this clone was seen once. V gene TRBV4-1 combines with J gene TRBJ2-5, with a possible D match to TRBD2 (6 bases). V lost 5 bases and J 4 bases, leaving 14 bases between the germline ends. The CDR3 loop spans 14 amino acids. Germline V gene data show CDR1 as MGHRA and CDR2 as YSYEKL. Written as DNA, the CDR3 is TGCGCCAGCAGCTCGGAGGGGATAGGAGAGACCCAGTACTTC. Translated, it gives CASSSEGIGETQYF.

The CDR3 loop reads CASSIGTVDSNQPQHF. CDR3 nucleotides: TGTGCCAGTAGTATTGGGACAGTGGATAGCAATCAGCCCCAGCATTTT. This chain joins TRBV19 and TRBJ1-5; 7 bases match TRBD1. The V segment lost 3 bases and the J segment 0 bases; nucleotides outside the gene matches: 5. Germline CDR1 and CDR2: LNHDA and SQIVND (reference sequence). The CDR3 has 16 amino acids. Supplemented by reference TRBV19 and TRBJ1-5, the full variable domain reads DGGITQSPKYLFRKEGQNVTLSCEQNLNHDAMYWYRQDPGQGLRLIYYSQIVNDFQKGDIAEGYSVSREKKESFPLTVTSAQKNPTAFYLCASSIGTVDSNQPQHFGDGTRLSIL.

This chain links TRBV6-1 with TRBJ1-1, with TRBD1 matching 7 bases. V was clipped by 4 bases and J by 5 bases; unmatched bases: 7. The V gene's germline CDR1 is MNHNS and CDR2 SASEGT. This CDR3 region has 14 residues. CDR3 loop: CASSGQGSTTEAFF. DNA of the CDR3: TGTGCCAGCAGTGGACAGGGAAGTACGACTGAAGCTTTCTTT.

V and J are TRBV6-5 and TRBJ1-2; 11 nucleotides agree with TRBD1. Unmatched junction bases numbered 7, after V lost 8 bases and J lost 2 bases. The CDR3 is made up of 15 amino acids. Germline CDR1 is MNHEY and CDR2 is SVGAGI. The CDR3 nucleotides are TGTGCCAGCCGCCCCGGGACAGGGGGAAACTATGGCTACACCTTC. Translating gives CASRPGTGGNYGYTF.

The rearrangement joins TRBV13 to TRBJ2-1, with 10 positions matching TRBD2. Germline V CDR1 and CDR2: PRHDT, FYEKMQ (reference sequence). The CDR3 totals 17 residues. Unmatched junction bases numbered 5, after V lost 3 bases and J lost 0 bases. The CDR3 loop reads CASSLWASGSSYNEQFF. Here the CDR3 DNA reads TGTGCCAGCAGCTTGTGGGCTAGCGGGAGCTCCTACAATGAGCAGTTCTTC.

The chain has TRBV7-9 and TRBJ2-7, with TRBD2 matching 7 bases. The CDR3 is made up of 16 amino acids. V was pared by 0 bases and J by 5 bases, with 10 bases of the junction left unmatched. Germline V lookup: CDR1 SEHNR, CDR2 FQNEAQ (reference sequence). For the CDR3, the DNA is TGTGCCAGCAGCTTAGCAGTGGTGGGGGGGTCTAACGAGCAGTACTTC. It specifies CASSLAVVGGSNEQYF.

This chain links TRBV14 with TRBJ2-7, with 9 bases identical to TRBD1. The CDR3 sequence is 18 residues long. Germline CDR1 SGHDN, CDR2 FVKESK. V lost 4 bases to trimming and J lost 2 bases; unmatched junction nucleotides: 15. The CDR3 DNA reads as TGTGCCAGCAGCCGAGAGGGACAGGGACCGATGAATGCCTACGAGCAGTACTTC. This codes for CASSREGQGPMNAYEQYF.

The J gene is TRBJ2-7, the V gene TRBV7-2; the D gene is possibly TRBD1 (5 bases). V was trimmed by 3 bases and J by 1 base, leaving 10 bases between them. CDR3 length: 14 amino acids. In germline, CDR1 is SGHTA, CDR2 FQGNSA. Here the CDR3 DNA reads TGTGCCAGCAGCTTGACAGTAACGTCCTACGAGCAGTACTTC. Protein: CASSLTVTSYEQYF.

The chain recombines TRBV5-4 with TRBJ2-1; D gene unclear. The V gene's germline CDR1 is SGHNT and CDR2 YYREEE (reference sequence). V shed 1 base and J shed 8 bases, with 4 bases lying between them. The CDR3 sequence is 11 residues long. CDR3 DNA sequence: TGTGCCAGCAGCTTGTGGGATGAGCAGTTCTTC. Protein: CASSLWDEQFF.

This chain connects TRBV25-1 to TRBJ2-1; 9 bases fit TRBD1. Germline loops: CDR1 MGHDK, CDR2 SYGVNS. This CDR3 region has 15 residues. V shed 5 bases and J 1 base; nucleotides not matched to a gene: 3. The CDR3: CASSRTGVSYNEQFF. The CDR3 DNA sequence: TGTGCCAGCAGTAGGACAGGGGTGTCCTACAATGAGCAGTTCTTC.

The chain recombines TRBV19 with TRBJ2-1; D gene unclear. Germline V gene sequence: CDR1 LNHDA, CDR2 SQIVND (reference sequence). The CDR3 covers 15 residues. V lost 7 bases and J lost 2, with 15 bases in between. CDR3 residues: CASISTGPTYNEQFF. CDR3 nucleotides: TGTGCCAGTATTTCTACGGGTCCCACCTACAATGAGCAGTTCTTC.

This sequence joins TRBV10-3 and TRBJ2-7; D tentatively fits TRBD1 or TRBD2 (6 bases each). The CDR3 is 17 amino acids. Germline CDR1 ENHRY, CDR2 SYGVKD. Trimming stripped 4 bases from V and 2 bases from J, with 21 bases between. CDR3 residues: CAISGPVGGPSPYEQYF. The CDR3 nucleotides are TGTGCCATCAGTGGTCCTGTGGGGGGCCCCTCTCCCTACGAGCAGTACTTC.

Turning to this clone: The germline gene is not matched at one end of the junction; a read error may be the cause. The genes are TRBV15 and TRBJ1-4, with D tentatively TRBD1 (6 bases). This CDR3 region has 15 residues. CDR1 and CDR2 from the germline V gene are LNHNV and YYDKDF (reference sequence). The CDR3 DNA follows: TGTGCCACCAGGAGAGAACCAGGGGCTAATGAAAAACTGTTTTTT. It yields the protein CATRREPGANEKLFF.

CDR3: CASSSINTDTQYF. DNA of the CDR3: TGTGCCAGCAGCTCTATCAACACAGATACGCAGTATTTT. V and J are TRBV7-2 and TRBJ2-3; D uncertain. The CDR3 extends over 13 amino acids. V gave up 4 bases and J gave up 2 bases, with 7 bases separating them. The germline V gene has CDR1 SGHTA and CDR2 FQGNSA.

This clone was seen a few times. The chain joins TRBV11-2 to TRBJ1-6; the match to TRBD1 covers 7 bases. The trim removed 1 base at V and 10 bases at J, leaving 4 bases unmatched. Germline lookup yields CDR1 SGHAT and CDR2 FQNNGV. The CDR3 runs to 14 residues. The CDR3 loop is CASSLGQGGSPLHF. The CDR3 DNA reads TGTGCCAGCAGCTTAGGACAGGGTGGCTCACCCCTCCACTTT.

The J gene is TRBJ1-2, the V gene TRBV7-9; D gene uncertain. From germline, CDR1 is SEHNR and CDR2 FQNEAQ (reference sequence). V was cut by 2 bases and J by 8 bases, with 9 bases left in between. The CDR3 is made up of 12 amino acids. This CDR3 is CASSLTSSGYTF. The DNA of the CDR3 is TGTGCCAGCAGCTTAACCTCCTCCGGCTACACCTTC.

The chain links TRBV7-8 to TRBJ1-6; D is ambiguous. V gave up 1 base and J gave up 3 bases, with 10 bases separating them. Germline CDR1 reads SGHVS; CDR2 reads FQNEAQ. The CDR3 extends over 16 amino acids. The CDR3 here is CASSLDLDLYNSPLHF. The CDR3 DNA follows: TGTGCCAGCAGCTTAGATCTGGACCTCTATAATTCACCCCTCCACTTT.

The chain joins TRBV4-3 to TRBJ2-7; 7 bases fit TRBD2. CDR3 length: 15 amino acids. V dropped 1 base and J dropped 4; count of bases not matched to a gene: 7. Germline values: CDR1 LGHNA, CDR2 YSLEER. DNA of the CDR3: TGCGCCAGCAGCCAAGCGATGACTAGCACGTACGAGCAGTACTTC. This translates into CASSQAMTSTYEQYF.

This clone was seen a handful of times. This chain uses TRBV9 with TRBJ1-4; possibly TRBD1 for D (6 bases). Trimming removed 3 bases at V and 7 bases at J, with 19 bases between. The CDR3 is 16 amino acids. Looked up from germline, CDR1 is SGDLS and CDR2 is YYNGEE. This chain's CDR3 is CASSESGRGRIEKLFF. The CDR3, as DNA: TGTGCCAGCAGCGAGTCGGGACGGGGGCGAATTGAAAAACTGTTTTTT.

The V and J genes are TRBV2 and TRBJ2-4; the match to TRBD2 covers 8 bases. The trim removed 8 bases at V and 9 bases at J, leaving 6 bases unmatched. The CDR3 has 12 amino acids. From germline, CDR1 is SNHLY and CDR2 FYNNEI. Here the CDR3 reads CASRREDVIQYF. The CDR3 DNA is TGTGCCAGCCGGCGGGAGGATGTCATTCAGTACTTC.

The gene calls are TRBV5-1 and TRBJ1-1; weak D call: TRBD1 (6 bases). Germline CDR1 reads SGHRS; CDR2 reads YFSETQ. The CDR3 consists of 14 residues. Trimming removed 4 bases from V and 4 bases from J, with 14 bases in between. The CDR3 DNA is TGCGCCAGCAGCGCCTTCAGGGGATCCACTGAAGCTTTCTTT. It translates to CASSAFRGSTEAFF.

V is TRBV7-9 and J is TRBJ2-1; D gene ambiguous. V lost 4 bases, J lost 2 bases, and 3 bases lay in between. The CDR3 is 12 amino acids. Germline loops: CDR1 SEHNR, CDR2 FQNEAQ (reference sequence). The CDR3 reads CASSYTYNEQFF. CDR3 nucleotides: TGTGCCAGCAGCTATACCTACAATGAGCAGTTCTTC.

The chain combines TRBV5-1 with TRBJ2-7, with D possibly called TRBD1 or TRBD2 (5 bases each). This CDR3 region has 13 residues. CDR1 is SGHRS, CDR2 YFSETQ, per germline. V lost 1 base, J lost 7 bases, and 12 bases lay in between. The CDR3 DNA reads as TGCGCCAGCAGCTTGACCCAGGGCGGGGAGCAGTACTTC. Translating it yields CASSLTQGGEQYF.